This TCR beta chain was captured in a study of cytomegalovirus exposure and HLA in healthy donors. Broader study findings: According to a later analysis, TCR clusters from the first cohort tended to co-occur in the approximately 130 validation repertoires. The CMV antigen specificity of a few CMV-associated chains was confirmed through in vitro analysis. Researchers counted 164 TCR beta chains as cytomegalovirus-associated.

The table lists this clone with many counts. Antigen specificity is unknown. Only in-frame clones appear in the TCRdb table, and some are missing; sequencing was by immunoSEQ multiplex PCR. The repertoire holds about 130,000 clones, with 89% as singletons. Germline-derived CDR1 and CDR2 are MRHNA and SNTAGT. The CDR3 is made up of 13 amino acids. The junction had 1 base not matched to a gene; V was cut back by 4 bases and J by 5 bases. The source material was PBMCs. This TCR was sampled from a woman aged 18-29 years in good health and CMV-seronegative. This sequence joins TRBV6-4 and TRBJ2-1, with 8 bases that match TRBD2. CDR3 DNA: TGTGCCAGCAGTGCGGGAGGGCACAATGAGCAGTTCTTC. Translation gives CASSAGGHNEQFF.